This TCR beta chain was identified in a study of blood T cell repertoires in COVID-19. The CDR3 is 13 amino acids. Germline V gene lookup returns CDR1 MRHNA and CDR2 SNTAGT. Unmatched junction bases numbered 4, after V lost 6 bases and J lost 4 bases. As to this clone: The sample carries other DNA sequences with the same CDR3.

Only in-frame clones appear in the TCRdb table, and some are missing; sequencing was by immunoSEQ multiplex PCR. The table has 470,000 or so clones, 70% to 90% seen once. Participants reported their clinical history, and cohort assignment relied on those reports. This clonotype was obtained from a young woman with acute COVID-19. What was sequenced was PBMCs or T cells enriched from blood (not recorded which). V is TRBV6-4 and J is TRBJ1-1; 8 positions match TRBD1. CDR3 in DNA: TGTGCCAGCAGCGAACAGGGGGGCACTGAAGCTTTCTTT. Its protein is CASSEQGGTEAFF.